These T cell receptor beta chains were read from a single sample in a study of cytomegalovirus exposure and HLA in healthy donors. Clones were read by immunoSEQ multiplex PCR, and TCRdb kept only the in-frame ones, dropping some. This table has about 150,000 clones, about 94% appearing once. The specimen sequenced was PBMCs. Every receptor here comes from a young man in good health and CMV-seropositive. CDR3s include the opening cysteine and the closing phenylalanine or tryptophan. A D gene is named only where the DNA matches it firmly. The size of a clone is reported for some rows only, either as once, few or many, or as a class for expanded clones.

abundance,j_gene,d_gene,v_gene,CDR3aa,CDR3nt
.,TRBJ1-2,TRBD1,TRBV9,CASSPRQGSAYGYTF,TGTGCCAGCAGCCCACGACAGGGGTCCGCCTATGGCTACACCTTC
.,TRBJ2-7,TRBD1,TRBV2,CASRGTGGSGEQYF,TGTGCCAGCCGAGGGACAGGGGGCTCTGGCGAGCAGTACTTC
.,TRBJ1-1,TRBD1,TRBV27,CASSGRTGIEAFF,TGTGCCAGCAGTGGACGGACAGGGATCGAAGCTTTCTTT
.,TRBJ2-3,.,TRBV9,CASGGAVGDTQYF,TGTGCCAGCGGGGGCGCTGTTGGAGATACGCAGTATTTT
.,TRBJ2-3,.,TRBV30,CAWSYRSTDTQYF,TGTGCCTGGAGTTACCGGAGCACAGATACGCAGTATTTT
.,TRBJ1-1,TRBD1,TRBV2,CASSDRGLYTEAFF,TGTGCCAGCAGTGACAGGGGGCTGTACACTGAAGCTTTCTTT
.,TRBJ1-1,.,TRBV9,CASSLNGATEAFF,TGTGCCAGCAGCTTAAATGGGGCCACTGAAGCTTTCTTT
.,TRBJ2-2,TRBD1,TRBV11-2,CASRLVNGTGDTGELFF,TGTGCCAGCAGGTTAGTGAACGGGACAGGGGACACCGGGGAGCTGTTTTTT
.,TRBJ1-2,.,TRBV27,CASSLLGGGLYGYTF,TGTGCCAGCAGTTTATTGGGGGGGGGCCTCTATGGCTACACCTTC
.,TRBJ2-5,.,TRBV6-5,CASSYSTRAETQYF,TGTGCCAGCAGTTACTCGACTCGAGCAGAGACCCAGTACTTC
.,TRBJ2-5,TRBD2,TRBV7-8,CASSLASGTEYQETQYF,TGTGCCAGCAGCTTAGCTAGCGGGACCGAGTACCAAGAGACCCAGTACTTC
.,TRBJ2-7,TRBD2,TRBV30,CAWSGTAGDIREQYF,TGTGCCTGGAGTGGTACGGCGGGAGATATCCGCGAGCAGTACTTC
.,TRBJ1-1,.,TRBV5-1,CASSRVGSVTEAFF,TGCGCCAGCAGCCGAGTCGGGTCCGTCACTGAAGCTTTCTTT
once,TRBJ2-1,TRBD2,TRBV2,CASSGLAGRNEQFF,TGTGCCAGCAGTGGACTAGCGGGAAGGAATGAGCAGTTCTTC
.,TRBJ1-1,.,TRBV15,CATSRDRGLNTEAFF,TGTGCCACCAGCAGAGATCGGGGGTTGAACACTGAAGCTTTCTTT
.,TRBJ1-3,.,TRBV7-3,CASSPPPTASGNTIYF,TGTGCCAGCAGCCCTCCCCCAACAGCCTCTGGAAACACCATATATTTT
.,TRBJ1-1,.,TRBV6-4,CASSATPDRTEAFF,TGTGCCAGCAGTGCAACCCCTGACAGGACTGAAGCTTTCTTT
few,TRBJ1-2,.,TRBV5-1,CASSPDSSYGYTF,TGCGCCAGCAGCCCGGACAGCAGCTATGGCTACACCTTC
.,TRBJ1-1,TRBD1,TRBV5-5,CASSLAQGAEAFF,TGTGCCAGCAGCTTGGCGCAGGGGGCTGAAGCTTTCTTT
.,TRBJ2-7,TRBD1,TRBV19,CASSDRGRGEQYF,TGTGCCAGTAGTGACAGGGGGCGCGGCGAGCAGTACTTT
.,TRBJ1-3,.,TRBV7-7,CASSSAPGSGNTIYF,TGTGCTAGCAGCTCAGCTCCAGGGTCTGGAAACACCATATATTTT
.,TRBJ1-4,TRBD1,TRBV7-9,CASSLEAGGLEKLFF,TGTGCCAGCAGCTTAGAGGCAGGGGGCTTGGAAAAACTGTTTTTT
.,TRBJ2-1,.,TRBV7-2,CASGLTNNEQFF,TGTGCCAGCGGACTAACCAACAATGAGCAGTTCTTC
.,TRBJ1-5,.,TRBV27,CANADFPPQHF,TGTGCCAACGCGGACTTCCCTCCCCAGCATTTT
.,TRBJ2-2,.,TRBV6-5,CASSWDTSNTGELFF,TGTGCCAGCAGTTGGGACACTTCGAACACCGGGGAGCTGTTTTTT
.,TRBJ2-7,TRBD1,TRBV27,CASSSAGTGVEQYF,TGTGCCAGCAGTTCCGCCGGGACAGGGGTCGAGCAGTACTTC
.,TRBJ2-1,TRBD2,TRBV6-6,CASSYLGVAGNNEQFF,TGTGCCAGCAGTTACCTCGGGGTAGCGGGAAACAATGAGCAGTTCTTC
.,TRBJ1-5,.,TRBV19,CASRPWEGGNQPQHF,TGTGCCAGTAGGCCGTGGGAGGGCGGGAATCAGCCCCAGCATTTT
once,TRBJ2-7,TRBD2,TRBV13,CASSKREGTYEQYF,TGTGCCAGCAGCAAGCGGGAGGGTACCTACGAGCAGTACTTC
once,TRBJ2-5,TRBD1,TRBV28,CASSLGQGSTYQETQYF,TGTGCCAGCAGTTTGGGACAGGGATCGACCTACCAAGAGACCCAGTACTTC
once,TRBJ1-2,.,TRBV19,CASSTAGARGLGYTF,TGTGCCAGTAGTACCGCGGGGGCTAGAGGTCTTGGCTACACCTTC
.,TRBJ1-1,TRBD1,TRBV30,CAWSGGGGPEAFF,TGTGCCTGGAGTGGAGGAGGGGGCCCTGAAGCTTTCTTT
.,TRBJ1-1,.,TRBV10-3,CAIFPREPTEAFF,TGTGCCATCTTCCCGAGGGAACCCACTGAAGCTTTCTTT
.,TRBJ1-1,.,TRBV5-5,CASSFHSSGTEAFF,TGTGCCAGCAGCTTCCACAGTTCGGGAACTGAAGCTTTCTTT
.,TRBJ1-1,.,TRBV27,CASSLSQDTEAFF,TGTGCCAGCAGTTTATCACAGGACACTGAAGCTTTCTTT
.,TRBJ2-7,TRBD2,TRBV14,CASSRLTSGHYEQYF,TGTGCCAGCAGCCGACTGACTAGCGGGCACTACGAGCAGTACTTC
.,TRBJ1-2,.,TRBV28,CASSDRIFGYTF,TGTGCCAGCAGCGACAGGATCTTTGGCTACACCTTC
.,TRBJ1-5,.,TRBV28,CASSSYSASNQPQHF,TGTGCCAGCAGTTCGTACAGTGCAAGCAATCAGCCCCAGCATTTT
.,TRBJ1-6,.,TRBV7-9,CASSHGTPSSYNSPLHF,TGTGCCAGCAGCCATGGGACACCCAGCTCCTATAATTCACCCCTCCACTTT
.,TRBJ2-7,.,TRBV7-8,CASSLNSGSSSYEQYF,TGTGCCAGCAGCTTGAATAGCGGATCTAGCTCCTACGAGCAGTACTTC
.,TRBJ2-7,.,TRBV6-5,CASSIGIASYEQYF,TGTGCCAGCAGCATCGGGATCGCCTCCTACGAGCAGTACTTC
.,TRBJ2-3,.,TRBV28,CASSSPHTTDTQYF,TGTGCCAGCAGTTCCCCCCATACAACAGATACGCAGTATTTT
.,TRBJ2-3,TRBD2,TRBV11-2,CASSSRTSSDTQYF,TGTGCCAGCAGCTCAAGGACTAGTTCAGATACGCAGTATTTT
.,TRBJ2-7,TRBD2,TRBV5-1,CASSSGGSEQYF,TGCGCCAGCAGCTCGGGGGGTAGCGAGCAGTACTTC
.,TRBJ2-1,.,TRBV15,CATSRDLSGSSYNEQFF,TGTGCCACCAGCAGAGATCTCAGCGGCAGCTCCTACAATGAGCAGTTCTTC
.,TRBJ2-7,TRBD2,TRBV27,CASSPTSGGFYEQYF,TGTGCCAGCAGTCCAACTAGCGGGGGGTTCTACGAGCAGTACTTC
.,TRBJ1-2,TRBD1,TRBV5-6,CASSPGQGGYGYTF,TGTGCCAGCTCCCCGGGACAGGGCGGCTATGGCTACACCTTC
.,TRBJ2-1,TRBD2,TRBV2,CASSSIAGGPLNEQFF,TGTGCCAGCAGTTCTATAGCGGGAGGCCCGCTCAATGAGCAGTTCTTC
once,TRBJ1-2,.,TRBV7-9,CASSLAGAGGDYGYTF,TGTGCCAGCAGCTTAGCTGGGGCGGGGGGCGACTATGGCTACACCTTC
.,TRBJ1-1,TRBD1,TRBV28,CASSRDRNTEAFF,TGTGCCAGCAGCCGGGACAGGAACACTGAAGCTTTCTTT
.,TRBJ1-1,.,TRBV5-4,CASSSSLADMNTEAFF,TGTGCCAGCAGCTCCAGCTTGGCGGATATGAACACTGAAGCTTTCTTT
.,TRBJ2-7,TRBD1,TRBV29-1,CSVLRTGSNEQYF,TGCAGCGTTCTCAGGACAGGGTCCAACGAGCAGTACTTC